This T cell receptor (beta chain) was captured by sequencing in a study of blood T cells in healthy people across ages. Looked up from germline, CDR1 is MNHNY and CDR2 is SVGAGI (reference sequence). V lost 3 bases, J lost 4 bases, and 13 bases lay in between. The CDR3 is 14 amino acids. A second roughly 7 to 11 cycle PCR used barcoded and J-beta primers. TCRdb reprocessed the 5' RACE reads via MiXCR and lists one record per CDR3 protein. The sample has some 780,000 distinct CDR3 sequences, about 61% seen once. The chain employs TRBV6-6 and TRBJ2-7; the D is unclear. Sequencing was carried out using blood. The TCR comes from a man between 35 and 55 years old in good health. The CDR3 here is CASSYSAGKYEQYF. CDR3 sequence (DNA): TGTGCCAGCAGTTATTCGGCAGGCAAATACGAGCAGTACTTC.